The 21 T cell receptor beta chains presented below share a single source sample, sequenced in a study of blood T cells in healthy people across ages. Then a second PCR, running roughly 7 to 11 cycles, was carried out with a sample-barcoded 5' primer and a J-beta primer mix. TCRdb ran MiXCR on the 5' RACE reads and lists one entry per CDR3 protein. The repertoire holds around 1.1 million distinct CDR3 sequences, roughly two fifths seen once, with around 14% in the top ten. The source material was blood. The receptors derive from a man younger than 35 in good health.

This clonotype appeared once. The V and J genes are TRBV4-1 and TRBJ2-1; TRBD2 might be the D (7 bases). Looked up from germline, CDR1 is MGHRA and CDR2 is YSYEKL. Trimming took off 5 bases at V and 9 bases at J, with 26 bases between the two ends. The CDR3 contains 17 residues. DNA for the CDR3: TGCGCCAGCAGCGAGATTGGAGGGGGGGTGTTTCTCATTGAGCAGTTCTTC. Translation gives CASSEIGGGVFLIEQFF.

The chain couples TRBV20-1 to TRBJ1-4; unclear D gene. CDR1 DFQATT and CDR2 SNEGSKA come from the germline V gene (reference sequence). CDR3 size: 14 residues. Trimming removed 5 bases from V and 7 bases from J, with 17 bases in between. This chain's CDR3 is CSAGLAGAPEKLFF. CDR3 sequence (DNA): TGCAGTGCTGGCCTCGCGGGAGCACCTGAAAAACTGTTTTTT.

The chain links TRBV4-2 to TRBJ2-3; TRBD1 or TRBD2 may be the D gene (5 bases each). This CDR3 region has 16 residues. Germline CDR1 and CDR2: LGHNA and YNFKEQ. The germline V and J ends were trimmed by 4 bases and 2 bases, with 16 bases remaining between them. The CDR3 DNA reads as TGTGCCAGCAGCCCTTCCGGGACCTCTATCACAGATACGCAGTATTTT. Its translation is CASSPSGTSITDTQYF.

This clonotype has more than one count but fewer than ten. This sequence joins TRBV6-2 or TRBV6-3 and TRBJ2-5; 7 bases are shared with TRBD1. Unmatched junction bases numbered 4, after V lost 5 bases and J lost 4 bases. The CDR3 has 13 amino acids. From germline, CDR1 is MNHEY and CDR2 SVGEGT. CDR3 residues: CASSRQGLETQYF. Written as DNA, the CDR3 is TGTGCCAGCAGTCGACAGGGTTTAGAGACCCAGTACTTC.

A remark on this clonotype: A read error likely explains this, since a far larger clone differs by one base. The chain recombines TRBV27 with TRBJ2-2, with D perhaps matching TRBD2 (5 bases). Germline lookup yields CDR1 MNHEY and CDR2 SMNVEV (reference sequence). CDR3 length equals 12 residues. CDR3: CASSPNTGKLFF. CDR3 sequence (DNA): TGTGCCAGCAGCCCGAACACCGGGAAGCTGTTTTTT.

The chain links TRBV4-1 to TRBJ1-2; possibly TRBD1 for D (6 bases). Germline loops: CDR1 MGHRA, CDR2 YSYEKL. Trimming took 3 bases from V and 4 from J, leaving 15 bases between them. The CDR3 has 15 amino acids. This chain's CDR3 is CASSQGHREGYGYTF. For the CDR3, the DNA is TGCGCCAGCAGCCAGGGACACAGGGAAGGCTATGGCTACACCTTC.

To note about this clonotype: Just one base apart from a much larger clone, this may be a read error. J is TRBJ2-1 and V is TRBV29-1, with 12 nucleotides matching TRBD2. CDR3 length: 14 residues. CDR1 and CDR2 from the germline V gene are SQVTM and ANQGSEA. The CDR3 sequence is CSALIGLAGKEQLF. For the CDR3, the DNA is TGCAGCGCCCTAATCGGACTAGCGGGGAAGGAGCAGTTATTC.

This clonotype was seen more than once but under ten times. This chain links TRBV28 with TRBJ2-5; no firm D call. Trimming shortened V by 10 bases and J by 2 bases, and 20 bases separated the two germline ends. The CDR3 length is 15 residues. Germline V gives CDR1 MDHEN, CDR2 SYDVKM. The CDR3: CATRIKGIGQETQYF. CDR3 DNA sequence: TGTGCCACCCGAATCAAAGGGATTGGACAAGAGACCCAGTACTTC.

The rearrangement uses TRBV12-3 or TRBV12-4 and TRBJ1-1; D remains ambiguous. Between the trimmed V and J ends, which lost 3 bases and 1 base, there was a span of 9 bases. The CDR3 extends over 14 amino acids. The CDR3 bases are TGTGCCAGCAGTTTTTTCGGTAGGAACACTGAAGCTTTCTTT. It yields the protein CASSFFGRNTEAFF.

This chain connects TRBV7-9 to TRBJ1-2; D is uncertain. V lost 4 bases and J lost 4, with 10 bases in between. The CDR3 contains 13 residues. The germline V gene encodes CDR1 SEHNR and CDR2 FQNEAQ (reference sequence). The CDR3 here is CASSSDGFYGYTF. Here the CDR3 DNA reads TGTGCCAGCAGCTCGGACGGGTTCTATGGCTACACCTTC.

The sample holds many counts of this clonotype. The chain has TRBV11-2 and TRBJ2-1, with TRBD1 as a possible D gene (6 bases). The length of the CDR3 is 15 residues. Trimming stripped 5 bases from V and 2 bases from J, with 13 bases between. The germline gives CDR1 SGHAT, CDR2 FQNNGV. CDR3: CASSTGTSPYNEQFF. The CDR3 coding sequence is TGTGCCAGCAGCACCGGGACATCCCCCTACAATGAGCAGTTCTTC. The whole variable domain, remainder taken from reference TRBV11-2 and TRBJ2-1, is EAGVAQSPRYKIIEKRQSVAFWCNPISGHATLYWYQQILGQGPKLLIQFQNNGVVDDSQLPKDRFSAERLKGVDSTLKIQPAKLEDSAVYLCASSTGTSPYNEQFFGPGTRLTVL.

Only a few counts were recorded for this clonotype. The chain couples TRBV6-5 to TRBJ2-3; 9 bases line up with TRBD2. This CDR3 comprises 16 residues. V gave up 6 bases and J gave up 2 bases; unmatched junction bases: 9. CDR1 is MNHEY and CDR2 is SVGAGI in the germline V gene. The CDR3 spells CASREKAGGPTDTQYF. CDR3 coding DNA: TGTGCCAGCAGAGAAAAAGCGGGGGGTCCCACAGATACGCAGTATTTT.

This sequence joins TRBV7-9 and TRBJ2-1; D is perhaps TRBD1 (6 bases). Germline V gene lookup returns CDR1 SEHNR and CDR2 FQNEAQ (reference sequence). V was cut by 8 bases and J by 3 bases, with 20 bases left in between. The CDR3 sequence is 16 residues long. The DNA for the CDR3 is TGTGCCAGCGATAGGGGGATAAGCGAATACTACAATGAGCAGTTCTTC. It yields the protein CASDRGISEYYNEQFF. Full variable domain (missing parts from reference TRBV7-9 and TRBJ2-1): DTGVSQNPRHKITKRGQNVTFRCDPISEHNRLYWYRQTLGQGPEFLTYFQNEAQLEKSRLLSDRFSAERPKGSFSTLEIQRTEQGDSAMYLCASDRGISEYYNEQFFGPGTRLTVL.

This clonotype was observed a few times. The chain has TRBV6-5 and TRBJ1-1, with TRBD1 as a possible D gene (6 bases). The ends were cut back, 7 bases at V and 0 bases at J, with 15 bases in the middle. Germline V CDR1 and CDR2: MNHEY, SVGAGI. CDR3 length: 15 residues. Written as DNA, the CDR3 is TGTGCCAGCAAGGGGGTTCGTTCGGTGAACACTGAAGCTTTCTTT. This translates into CASKGVRSVNTEAFF.

This clonotype was recorded many times. The V call is TRBV4-3, the J call TRBJ2-2; D is possibly TRBD1 (6 bases). This CDR3 spans 16 amino acids. Germline V CDR1 and CDR2: LGHNA, YSLEER. V was shortened by 0 bases and J by 4 bases, with 12 bases between the two germline ends. Here the CDR3 reads CASSQDLTGGTGELFF. CDR3 DNA: TGCGCCAGCAGCCAAGATCTGACAGGCGGCACCGGGGAGCTGTTTTTT.

Only a few counts were recorded for this clonotype. This chain links TRBV20-1 with TRBJ1-5; 7 nucleotides align to TRBD1. Looked up from germline, CDR1 is DFQATT and CDR2 is SNEGSKA (reference sequence). The CDR3 spans 14 residues. V shed 3 bases, J shed 3 bases, and the junction held 5 bases outside the gene matches. As DNA, the CDR3 is TGCAGTGCTAGCCAGGGGGTTTCCAATCAGCCCCAGCATTTT. It is translated as CSASQGVSNQPQHF.

The chain joins TRBV6-1 to TRBJ1-2; weak D call: TRBD1 (6 bases). Germline V gives CDR1 MNHNS, CDR2 SASEGT. The CDR3 consists of 17 residues. The V gene lost 6 bases and the J gene lost 2 bases, with 22 bases spanning the gap. CDR3 DNA: TGTGCCAGCAGACGTCTTGAGGTCCCTGACAGGAACTATGGCTACACCTTC. Its translation: CASRRLEVPDRNYGYTF.

This clonotype appeared many times. V gene TRBV13 combines with J gene TRBJ2-1; D not resolved. V lost 5 bases, J lost 8 bases, and 16 bases lay in between. Germline-derived CDR1 and CDR2 are PRHDT and FYEKMQ (reference sequence). CDR3 length equals 14 residues. CDR3: CASSRLEWKDEQFF. The DNA for the CDR3 is TGTGCCAGCAGCAGGTTAGAATGGAAAGATGAGCAGTTCTTC.

The chain recombines TRBV27 with TRBJ2-1, with D maybe TRBD2 (5 bases). Germline CDR1 MNHEY, CDR2 SMNVEV (reference sequence). V dropped 5 bases and J dropped 9 bases, with 14 bases sitting between them. The CDR3 totals 13 residues. CDR3: CASSGLAGSEQFF. The DNA of the CDR3 is TGTGCCAGCAGTGGGCTAGCTGGCTCTGAGCAGTTCTTC.

Concerning this clonotype itself: Possible read error: a much larger clone is one base away. The chain has TRBV7-2 and TRBJ1-1; a weak D match, TRBD1 (6 bases). Germline-derived CDR1 and CDR2 are SGHTA and FQGNSA. The CDR3 runs 15 residues. The DNA of the CDR3 is TGTGCCAGCAGCCGTAGTCGCTCCTGGGACACTGAAACTTTCTTT. Amino acid sequence: CASSRSRSWDTETFF.

V gene TRBV29-1 combines with J gene TRBJ1-3; 9 nucleotides agree with TRBD1. Trimming took 7 bases from V and 7 from J; bases not matched to a gene: 5. The CDR3 extends over 12 amino acids. The V gene's germline CDR1 is SQVTM and CDR2 ANQGSEA. CDR3 region: CSAGTGRNTIYF. The CDR3 DNA sequence: TGCAGCGCTGGGACAGGGCGGAACACCATATATTTT. Full variable domain (outside the CDR3, taken from reference TRBV29-1 and TRBJ1-3): SAVISQKPSRDICQRGTSLTIQCQVDSQVTMMFWYRQQPGQSLTLIATANQGSEATYESGFVIDKFPISRPNLTFSTLTVSNMSPEDSSIYLCSAGTGRNTIYFGEGSWLTVV.